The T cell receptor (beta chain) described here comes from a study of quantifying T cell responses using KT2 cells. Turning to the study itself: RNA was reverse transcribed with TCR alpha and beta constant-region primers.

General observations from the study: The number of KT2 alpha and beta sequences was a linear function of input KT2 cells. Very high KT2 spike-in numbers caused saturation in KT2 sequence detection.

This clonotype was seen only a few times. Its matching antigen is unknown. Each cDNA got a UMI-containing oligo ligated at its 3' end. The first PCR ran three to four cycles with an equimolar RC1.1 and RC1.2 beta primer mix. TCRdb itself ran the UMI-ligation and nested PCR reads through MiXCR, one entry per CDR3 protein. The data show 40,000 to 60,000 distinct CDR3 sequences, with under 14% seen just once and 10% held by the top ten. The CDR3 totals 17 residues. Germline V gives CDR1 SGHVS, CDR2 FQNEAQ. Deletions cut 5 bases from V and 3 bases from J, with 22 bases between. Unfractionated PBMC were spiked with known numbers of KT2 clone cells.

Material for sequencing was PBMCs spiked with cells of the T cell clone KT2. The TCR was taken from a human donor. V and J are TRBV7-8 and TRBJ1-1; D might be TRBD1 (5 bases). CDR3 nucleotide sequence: TGTGCCAGCAGCCCTCTCCGGGGCTTTAGCTCGGACACTGAAGCTTTCTTT. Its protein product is CASSPLRGFSSDTEAFF.